This T cell receptor (beta chain) originates from a study of blood T cell repertoires in COVID-19. Study at large: Material from acute and convalescent COVID-19 was sourced from the United States, Italy and Spain. From T cells, B-cell-depleted T cells, or PBMCs came the material, which was cDNA or gDNA.

Under the authors' procedure: Reference gene primer amplification in the assay estimated nucleated cell counts. Data came from immunoSEQ multiplex PCR; TCRdb stores just in-frame clones and leaves some out. The DNA gave D and trimming, while V, J and clone size come from that table. The data hold 150,000 to 200,000 clones, with 84% observed a single time. Followed over time, Seattle patients had been enrolled while infection was active. Sequencing input: peripheral blood. The receptor comes from a woman in her 70s with COVID-19, enrolled during active disease.

The CDR3, as DNA: TGTGCCATCAGGGAGCCTCAGAGGATGAACACTGAAGCTTTCTTT. Amino acids: CAIREPQRMNTEAFF. The chain couples TRBV10-3 to TRBJ1-1; no clear D. V shed 6 bases and J shed 0 bases, with 14 bases lying between them. The germline V gene has CDR1 ENHRY and CDR2 SYGVKD. The CDR3 sequence is 15 residues long.